These T cell receptor beta chains were read from a single sample in a study of T-cell memory formation after mild COVID-19. MiXCR was run by TCRdb on the 5' RACE reads, yielding one entry per CDR3 protein. The data contain about 610,000 distinct CDR3 sequences, roughly 17% of them singletons. Sequences were obtained from PBMCs or a T cell subset sorted from them (not recorded which). These receptor sequences come from an adult woman who had mild COVID-19 (a few samples of this study predate the infection). Cell type and time point are not known. Each CDR3 is given with its conserved first and last residue. Fields, in order: CDR3 protein, CDR3 DNA, D gene, clone size, J gene, V gene. D genes are given only for firm matches. The listing skips clone size in some rows; elsewhere it reads once, few, many or a size class.

CDR3: CASSQETSSYNEQFF; DNA: TGCGCCAGCAGCCAAGAAACTAGCTCCTACAATGAGCAGTTCTTC; D: .; size: .; J: TRBJ2-1; V: TRBV4-1
CDR3: CSARPTSGRVGNEQFF; DNA: TGCAGTGCTAGACCAACTAGCGGGAGGGTAGGCAATGAGCAGTTCTTC; D: TRBD2; size: .; J: TRBJ2-1; V: TRBV20-1
CDR3: CASSQGDRGHYEQYF; DNA: TGCGCCAGCAGCCAAGGGGACAGGGGGCATTACGAGCAGTACTTC; D: TRBD1; size: few; J: TRBJ2-7; V: TRBV4-3
CDR3: CASSRGQGFHEQYF; DNA: TGCGCCAGCAGCCGTGGACAGGGTTTCCACGAGCAGTACTTC; D: TRBD1; size: .; J: TRBJ2-7; V: TRBV5-1
CDR3: CSAILHTVDGYTF; DNA: TGCAGTGCCATTCTTCACACAGTCGATGGCTACACCTTC; D: .; size: .; J: TRBJ1-2; V: TRBV20-1
CDR3: CASSLPSGQSGYEQYF; DNA: TGTGCCAGCAGCTTGCCCTCGGGACAAAGTGGGTACGAGCAGTACTTC; D: .; size: few; J: TRBJ2-7; V: TRBV5-4
CDR3: CASSLTLKDLRNTEAFF; DNA: TGTGCCAGCAGCTTGACCCTTAAGGACTTGAGAAACACTGAAGCTTTCTTT; D: .; size: few; J: TRBJ1-1; V: TRBV4-2
CDR3: CSVGRDSVKETQYF; DNA: TGCAGCGTCGGGAGGGACAGTGTGAAAGAGACCCAGTACTTC; D: .; size: .; J: TRBJ2-5; V: TRBV29-1
CDR3: CASSRYREANYGYTF; DNA: TGCGCCAGCAGCCGATACAGGGAAGCTAACTATGGCTACACCTTC; D: .; size: few; J: TRBJ1-2; V: TRBV5-1
CDR3: CSVALGTSGIIEQFF; DNA: TGCAGCGTCGCCCTCGGGACTAGCGGGATTATTGAGCAGTTCTTC; D: TRBD2; size: few; J: TRBJ2-1; V: TRBV29-1
CDR3: CASSDRNSPLHF; DNA: TGTGCCAGCAGCGACAGGAATTCACCCCTCCACTTT; D: .; size: .; J: TRBJ1-6; V: TRBV3-1
CDR3: CASSLDGGIQPQHF; DNA: TGTGCCAGCAGCTTAGATGGGGGGATTCAGCCCCAGCATTTT; D: .; size: few; J: TRBJ1-5; V: TRBV11-2
CDR3: CASSEADPITYEQYF; DNA: TGTGCCAGCAGTGAAGCTGATCCGATTACCTACGAGCAGTACTTC; D: .; size: .; J: TRBJ2-7; V: TRBV2
CDR3: CASSSNSGGLNTEAFF; DNA: TGTGCCAGCAGCTCGAATTCAGGGGGCCTGAACACTGAAGCTTTCTTT; D: TRBD1; size: .; J: TRBJ1-1; V: TRBV7-6
CDR3: CSAHRSVDTDTQYF; DNA: TGCAGTGCCCACCGGAGCGTTGACACAGATACGCAGTATTTT; D: .; size: .; J: TRBJ2-3; V: TRBV20-1
CDR3: CASSVVGGEAFF; DNA: TGTGCCAGCAGCGTAGTCGGGGGTGAAGCTTTCTTT; D: .; size: .; J: TRBJ1-1; V: TRBV9
CDR3: CASSYSNSPLHF; DNA: TGTGCCAGCAGTTACTCGAACTCACCCCTCCACTTT; D: .; size: .; J: TRBJ1-6; V: TRBV6-5
CDR3: CSVEDGQTSGSYEQFF; DNA: TGCAGCGTTGAAGATGGGCAGACTAGCGGGAGCTATGAGCAGTTCTTC; D: TRBD2; size: few; J: TRBJ2-1; V: TRBV29-1
CDR3: CATRLGQGSYEQYF; DNA: TGTGCCACCCGCCTGGGACAGGGATCCTACGAGCAGTACTTC; D: TRBD1; size: .; J: TRBJ2-7; V: TRBV27
CDR3: CASHLGSNQPQHF; DNA: TGTGCCAGCCACCTGGGTAGCAATCAGCCCCAGCATTTT; D: .; size: few; J: TRBJ1-5; V: TRBV7-3
CDR3: CASSKNPRDIRTDTQYF; DNA: TGTGCCAGCAGCAAAAACCCCCGGGACATTCGGACAGATACGCAGTATTTT; D: .; size: few; J: TRBJ2-3; V: TRBV7-8
CDR3: CATRRPGLAVTDTQYF; DNA: TGTGCCACCAGACGACCGGGACTAGCGGTCACAGATACGCAGTATTTT; D: TRBD2; size: few; J: TRBJ2-3; V: TRBV15
CDR3: CASSQGRLAGAHEQFF; DNA: TGCGCCAGCAGCCAAGGCCGACTAGCGGGAGCCCATGAGCAGTTCTTC; D: TRBD2; size: .; J: TRBJ2-1; V: TRBV4-3
CDR3: CATSRGTASYEQYF; DNA: TGTGCCACCAGCAGAGGAACGGCCTCCTACGAGCAGTACTTC; D: .; size: many; J: TRBJ2-7; V: TRBV15